This T cell receptor beta chain was profiled in a study of cytomegalovirus exposure and HLA in healthy donors. The PCR made use of 60 Vbeta and 13 Jbeta primers. TCRdb's table, derived via immunoSEQ multiplex PCR, lists solely in-frame clones and lacks some. The sample includes more than 200,000 clones, roughly 80% of them seen just once. The V gene's germline CDR1 is SGHTA and CDR2 FQGNSA. The CDR3 is 14 amino acids. Between the trimmed V and J ends, which lost 5 bases and 1 base, there was a span of 11 bases. Comments on this clone: The same CDR3 can be traced to other DNA sequences in this sample.

The sequencing sample was made of PBMCs. The chain couples TRBV7-2 to TRBJ1-2; D is perhaps TRBD1 (6 bases). The sequence came from a man aged 35 to 55 in good health and CMV-seronegative. The CDR3 DNA sequence: TGTGCCAGCAGCCTAGGGGGGGTTAACTATGGCTACACCTTC. Translating gives CASSLGGVNYGYTF.